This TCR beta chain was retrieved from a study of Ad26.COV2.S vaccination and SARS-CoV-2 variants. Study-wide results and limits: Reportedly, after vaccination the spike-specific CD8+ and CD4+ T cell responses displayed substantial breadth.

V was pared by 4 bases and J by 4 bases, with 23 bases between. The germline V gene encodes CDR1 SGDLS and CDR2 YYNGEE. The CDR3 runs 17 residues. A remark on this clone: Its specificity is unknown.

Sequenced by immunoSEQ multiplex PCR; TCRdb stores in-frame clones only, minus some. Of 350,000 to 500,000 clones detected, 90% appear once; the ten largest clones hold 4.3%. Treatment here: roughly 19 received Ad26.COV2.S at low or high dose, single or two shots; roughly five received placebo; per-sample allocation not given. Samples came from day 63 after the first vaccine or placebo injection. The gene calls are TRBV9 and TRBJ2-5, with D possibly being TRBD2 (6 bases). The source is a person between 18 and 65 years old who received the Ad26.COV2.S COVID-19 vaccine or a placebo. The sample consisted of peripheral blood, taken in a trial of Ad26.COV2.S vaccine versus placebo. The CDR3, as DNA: TGTGCCAGCAGCTACCCCCCTATGGGGGGTTTAGGAGAGACCCAGTACTTC. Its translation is CASSYPPMGGLGETQYF.